This T cell receptor beta chain was recovered during a study of cytomegalovirus exposure and HLA in healthy donors. Amplification used 60 Vbeta primers and 13 Jbeta primers. TCRdb's table, derived via immunoSEQ multiplex PCR, lists solely in-frame clones and lacks some. The profile covers more than 130,000 clones, with about 70% appearing a single time and about 3.9% taken by the ten largest. The source material was PBMCs. This TCR was sampled from a man younger than 35 in good health and CMV-seronegative.

The CDR3 DNA is TGTGCCACCAGCGGACAGCTGACTGGAAACACCATATATTTT. Its protein is CATSGQLTGNTIYF. The chain has TRBV15 and TRBJ1-3, with a weak D call TRBD1 (6 bases). Germline loops: CDR1 LNHNV, CDR2 YYDKDF (reference sequence). The germline V and J ends were trimmed by 5 bases and 2 bases, with 10 bases remaining between them. The length of the CDR3 is 14 residues.